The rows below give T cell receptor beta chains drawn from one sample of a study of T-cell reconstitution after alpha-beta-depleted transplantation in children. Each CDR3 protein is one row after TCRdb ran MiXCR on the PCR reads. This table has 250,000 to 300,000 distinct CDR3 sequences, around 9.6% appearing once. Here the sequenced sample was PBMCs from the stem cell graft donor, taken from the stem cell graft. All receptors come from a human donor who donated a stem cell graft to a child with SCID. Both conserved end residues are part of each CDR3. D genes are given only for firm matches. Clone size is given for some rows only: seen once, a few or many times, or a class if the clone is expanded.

DNA: TGCAGCGTTGTGCGGCATGGAGCTGGGGGGGCTTTCTTT
CDR3: CSVVRHGAGGAFF
V: TRBV29-1
D: .
J: TRBJ1-1
length: 13
size: .

DNA: TGTGCCAGCAGTTTAGGGGGGGCGTCCGGCTACACCTTC
CDR3: CASSLGGASGYTF
V: TRBV12-3/TRBV12-4
D: .
J: TRBJ1-2
length: 13
size: few

DNA: TGTGCCAGCAGTTACTCAGTAGGATATAGCAATCAGCCCCAGCATTTT
CDR3: CASSYSVGYSNQPQHF
V: TRBV6-5
D: .
J: TRBJ1-5
length: 16
size: many

DNA: TGTGCCATCAGTGCGAAAGCACTTAGCAATCAGCCCCAGCATTTT
CDR3: CAISAKALSNQPQHF
V: TRBV10-3
D: .
J: TRBJ1-5
length: 15
size: many

DNA: TGTGCCAGCAGCCCCAGGACAGGGGGCTCCTACGAGCAGTACTTC
CDR3: CASSPRTGGSYEQYF
V: TRBV7-9
D: TRBD1
J: TRBJ2-7
length: 15
size: many

DNA: TGTGCCAGCATGTACCCACAGGGGGCATCCTACAATGAGCAGTTCTTC
CDR3: CASMYPQGASYNEQFF
V: TRBV2
D: TRBD1
J: TRBJ2-1
length: 16
size: .

DNA: TGTGCCAGCAGTAGGGACACCGTGGAGCTGTTTTTT
CDR3: CASSRDTVELFF
V: TRBV7-9
D: .
J: TRBJ2-2
length: 12
size: .

DNA: TGTGCCAGCAGCTCCAGGGGGAGCACTGAAGCTTTCTTT
CDR3: CASSSRGSTEAFF
V: TRBV11-2
D: TRBD1
J: TRBJ1-1
length: 13
size: few

DNA: TGTGCCAGCAGTCCCGGGACATCCGAGCAGTACTTC
CDR3: CASSPGTSEQYF
V: TRBV12-3/TRBV12-4
D: .
J: TRBJ2-7
length: 12
size: many

DNA: TGCGCCAGCAGTGAGTCGGGGGGGGACAATGAGCAGTTCTTC
CDR3: CASSESGGDNEQFF
V: TRBV10-2
D: TRBD2
J: TRBJ2-1
length: 14
size: .

DNA: TGTGCCAGCAGGGCCGTTTTGAACACCGGGGAGCTGTTTTTT
CDR3: CASRAVLNTGELFF
V: TRBV6-1
D: .
J: TRBJ2-2
length: 14
size: many

DNA: TGTGCCAGCAGCGACAGGACCCACTCCTACGAGCAGTACTTC
CDR3: CASSDRTHSYEQYF
V: TRBV12-3/TRBV12-4
D: .
J: TRBJ2-7
length: 14
size: few

DNA: TGTGCCAGCAGCCTTTTACGGGGACGTTCTGGAAACACCATATATTTT
CDR3: CASSLLRGRSGNTIYF
V: TRBV11-2
D: .
J: TRBJ1-3
length: 16
size: few

DNA: TGCAGCGTTCCCGTGGGCTCTGGAAACACCATATATTTT
CDR3: CSVPVGSGNTIYF
V: TRBV29-1
D: .
J: TRBJ1-3
length: 13
size: many

DNA: TGTGCCAGCAGTCTGCTTGCTTGGCACCGAAATCAGCCCCAGCATTTT
CDR3: CASSLLAWHRNQPQHF
V: TRBV12-3/TRBV12-4
D: .
J: TRBJ1-5
length: 16
size: .

DNA: TGTGCCAGCAGCTTAGTAACAACGACCGGGGAGCTGTTTTTT
CDR3: CASSLVTTTGELFF
V: TRBV7-8
D: .
J: TRBJ2-2
length: 14
size: few

DNA: TGTGCCAGCAGGCCCGGACCCAACCCGGTCTATGGCTACACCTTC
CDR3: CASRPGPNPVYGYTF
V: TRBV12-3/TRBV12-4
D: .
J: TRBJ1-2
length: 15
size: few

DNA: TGTGCCAGCAGATTCAGGGGGGGCGCGGATGGCTACACCTTC
CDR3: CASRFRGGADGYTF
V: TRBV27
D: TRBD1
J: TRBJ1-2
length: 14
size: many

DNA: TGCAGCGCCCCGGAGCGGGCGGACTACAATGAGCAGTTCTTC
CDR3: CSAPERADYNEQFF
V: TRBV29-1
D: .
J: TRBJ2-1
length: 14
size: few

DNA: TGTGCCAGCAGTTATTCCAGACTGAACATGAACACTGAAGCTTTCTTT
CDR3: CASSYSRLNMNTEAFF
V: TRBV6-5
D: .
J: TRBJ1-1
length: 16
size: .

DNA: TGTGCCAGCAGCGTAGACACTGGGGTGTCCTACGAGCAGTACTTC
CDR3: CASSVDTGVSYEQYF
V: TRBV5-5
D: .
J: TRBJ2-7
length: 15
size: many

DNA: TGTGCCAGCAGCTTAGCCCAAGGCGATGAGCAGTTCTTC
CDR3: CASSLAQGDEQFF
V: TRBV7-9
D: .
J: TRBJ2-1
length: 13
size: few

DNA: TGTGCCAGCAGCTTACCAGACAGGACTTCCTACGAGCAGTACTTC
CDR3: CASSLPDRTSYEQYF
V: TRBV7-8
D: .
J: TRBJ2-7
length: 15
size: .

DNA: TGCAGTGCTTCACGAACATCTAGCGGGGGACGCACAGATACGCAGTATTTT
CDR3: CSASRTSSGGRTDTQYF
V: TRBV20-1
D: TRBD2
J: TRBJ2-3
length: 17
size: many

DNA: TGCAGCGTTGCGGTTAGCGGGGGGTACAATGAGCAGTTCTTC
CDR3: CSVAVSGGYNEQFF
V: TRBV29-1
D: TRBD2
J: TRBJ2-1
length: 14
size: once

DNA: TGTGCCAGCAGCTTAGATGCCAGGCGGACCTACGAGCAGTACTTC
CDR3: CASSLDARRTYEQYF
V: TRBV7-9
D: .
J: TRBJ2-7
length: 15
size: few

DNA: TGCAGTGCTAGGCCCCCGGGGCGGGGAAACACCATATATTTT
CDR3: CSARPPGRGNTIYF
V: TRBV20-1
D: .
J: TRBJ1-3
length: 14
size: many

DNA: TGTGCCAGCAGCTTGAGCCTCAGGGGGCCCTACAATGAGCAGTTCTTC
CDR3: CASSLSLRGPYNEQFF
V: TRBV7-9
D: TRBD1
J: TRBJ2-1
length: 16
size: .

DNA: TGCGCCAGCAGCTCGGGGGGCCAGGGGAACACTGAAGCTTTCTTT
CDR3: CASSSGGQGNTEAFF
V: TRBV5-1
D: .
J: TRBJ1-1
length: 15
size: few

DNA: TGTGCCAGCAGTCCAGACAGGGTCAATACCGGGGAGCTGTTTTTT
CDR3: CASSPDRVNTGELFF
V: TRBV14
D: TRBD1
J: TRBJ2-2
length: 15
size: .

DNA: TGTGCCAGCAGTTCCCGGGGGACAGGGAATCAGCCCCAGCATTTT
CDR3: CASSSRGTGNQPQHF
V: TRBV12-3/TRBV12-4
D: TRBD1
J: TRBJ1-5
length: 15
size: .

DNA: TGCAGCGTTGAAGATCCCCGCGGGGGTGCCTACAATGAGCAGTTCTTC
CDR3: CSVEDPRGGAYNEQFF
V: TRBV29-1
D: TRBD2
J: TRBJ2-1
length: 16
size: few

DNA: TGTGCCAGCAGCATCCATAGGTTAGTCGGGGGCGCTGAAGCTTTCTTT
CDR3: CASSIHRLVGGAEAFF
V: TRBV7-9
D: .
J: TRBJ1-1
length: 16
size: .

DNA: TGTGCCAGCAGCTTGTTTCAGGATACGCAGTATTTT
CDR3: CASSLFQDTQYF
V: TRBV7-9
D: .
J: TRBJ2-3
length: 12
size: many

DNA: TGTGCCAGCCAGCGGTTGGAGGGGGGTCCCTATGGCTACACCTTC
CDR3: CASQRLEGGPYGYTF
V: TRBV27
D: .
J: TRBJ1-2
length: 15
size: .

DNA: TGTGCCAGCAGCTTAGGGGCAGGGGGTGGCACTGAAGCTTTCTTT
CDR3: CASSLGAGGGTEAFF
V: TRBV7-2
D: TRBD1
J: TRBJ1-1
length: 15
size: few

DNA: TGTGCCATCTCAGGGTCGGGCGAGCAGTACTTC
CDR3: CAISGSGEQYF
V: TRBV10-3
D: .
J: TRBJ2-7
length: 11
size: many

DNA: TGTGCCAGCAGCCCCCACCTGGATAACACTGAAGCTTTCTTT
CDR3: CASSPHLDNTEAFF
V: TRBV3-1
D: .
J: TRBJ1-1
length: 14
size: few

DNA: TGCGCCAGCAGCTTGGGGCAGTCAACTAGCACAGATACGCAGTATTTT
CDR3: CASSLGQSTSTDTQYF
V: TRBV5-1
D: .
J: TRBJ2-3
length: 16
size: .

DNA: TGTGCCAGCAGTTTTGGGGGTGACTATGGCTACACCTTC
CDR3: CASSFGGDYGYTF
V: TRBV12-3/TRBV12-4
D: .
J: TRBJ1-2
length: 13
size: many

DNA: TGTGCCAGTAGTCCAGAGACAGGGGGTGGCACTGAAGCTTTCTTT
CDR3: CASSPETGGGTEAFF
V: TRBV19
D: TRBD1
J: TRBJ1-1
length: 15
size: .

DNA: TGTGCCAGTAGTACGGCGGGGGGGGTGAATGAGCAGTTCTTC
CDR3: CASSTAGGVNEQFF
V: TRBV19
D: TRBD2
J: TRBJ2-1
length: 14
size: many

DNA: TGTGCCAGCAACAAGGGATTTGGGACTAGCGGGATCTACAATGAGCAGTTCTTC
CDR3: CASNKGFGTSGIYNEQFF
V: TRBV6-1
D: TRBD2
J: TRBJ2-1
length: 18
size: .

DNA: TGCAGTGCTAGAGTCCCGGTAGCGGGGGACCAATATACGCAGTATTTT
CDR3: CSARVPVAGDQYTQYF
V: TRBV20-1
D: TRBD2
J: TRBJ2-3
length: 16
size: few

DNA: TGTGCCAGCAGCACGGGACCCTGGGGCGATGAGCAGTTCTTC
CDR3: CASSTGPWGDEQFF
V: TRBV9
D: .
J: TRBJ2-1
length: 14
size: many

DNA: TGCAGCGTTGAAGCAGCGGGGGGCCGTCCCTGGAATGAGCAGTTCTTC
CDR3: CSVEAAGGRPWNEQFF
V: TRBV29-1
D: TRBD2
J: TRBJ2-1
length: 16
size: .

DNA: TGCAGTGGCCTCCTTACCCGGGACACTGAAGCTTTCTTT
CDR3: CSGLLTRDTEAFF
V: TRBV20-1
D: .
J: TRBJ1-1
length: 13
size: few

DNA: TGTGCCAGCAGCCAAGGACCTAACTATGGCTACACCTTC
CDR3: CASSQGPNYGYTF
V: TRBV14
D: .
J: TRBJ1-2
length: 13
size: many

DNA: TGTGCCAGCAGCCCCCCCAGCACGAACACTGAAGCTTTCTTT
CDR3: CASSPPSTNTEAFF
V: TRBV11-2
D: .
J: TRBJ1-1
length: 14
size: few

DNA: TGTGCCAGCAGCCAAGGAGGCAGTAGTCTGATGGCCCAGTACTTC
CDR3: CASSQGGSSLMAQYF
V: TRBV3-1
D: .
J: TRBJ2-5
length: 15
size: .